This T cell receptor (beta chain) was recorded in a study of CD8 T cells in Susac syndrome. Whole-study findings and limits: The study admitted that it had a relatively small number of individuals in its TCR sequencing and HLA analysis.

Sequencing targeted TCR beta in blood CD8+ and CD4+ T cells. Negative magnetic isolation gave CD8+ and CD4+ cells; FACS enriched CD8+ TEMRA. The CDR3 contains 14 residues. V was cut by 0 bases and J by 4 bases, with 9 bases left in between. Germline assignment: CDR1 MNHEY and CDR2 SMNVEV (reference sequence). The RNA input was about 0.5 to 1 ug, and it was reverse transcribed with random hexamers. An immunoSEQ multiplex PCR amplified TCR beta CDR3 over 54 Vbeta and 13 Jbeta. One entry per CDR3 protein, called by TCRdb with MiXCR from the immunoSEQ multiplex PCR reads. The sample has around 270,000 distinct CDR3 sequences; around 85% are singletons. Note on this clonotype: The target antigen is unknown.

The specimen was CD8+ T cells from PBMCs. The sequence was obtained from a human donor with multiple sclerosis. This chain uses TRBV27 with TRBJ1-2, with a possible D match to TRBD1 (5 bases). The DNA of the CDR3 is TGTGCCAGCAGTTTATCGGGGGAGACCTATGGCTACACCTTC. It encodes CASSLSGETYGYTF.